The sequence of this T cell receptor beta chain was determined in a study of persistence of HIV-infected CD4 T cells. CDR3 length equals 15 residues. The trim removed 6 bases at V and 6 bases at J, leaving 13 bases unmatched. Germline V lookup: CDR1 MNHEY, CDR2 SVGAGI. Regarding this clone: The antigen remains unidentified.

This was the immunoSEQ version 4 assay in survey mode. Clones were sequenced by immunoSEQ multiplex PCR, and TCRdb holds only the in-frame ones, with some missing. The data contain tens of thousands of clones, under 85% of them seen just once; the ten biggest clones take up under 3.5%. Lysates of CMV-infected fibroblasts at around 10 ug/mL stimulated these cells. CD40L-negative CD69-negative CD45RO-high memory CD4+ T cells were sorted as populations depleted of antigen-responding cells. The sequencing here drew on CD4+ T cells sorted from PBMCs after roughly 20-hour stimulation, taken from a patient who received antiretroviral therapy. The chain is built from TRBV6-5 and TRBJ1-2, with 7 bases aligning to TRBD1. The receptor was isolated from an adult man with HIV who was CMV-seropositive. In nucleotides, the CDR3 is TGTGCCAGCAGGCAACAGGGGAGTTACAGAGATGGCTACACCTTC. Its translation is CASRQQGSYRDGYTF.